The 32 T cell receptor beta chains given below trace back to one sample, sequenced in a study of T-cell reconstitution after alpha-beta-depleted transplantation in children (dated by TCRdb to 2015 to 2016). What the research found in general, with its limitations: The frequencies of hyperexpanded clones fell over the following months, and after one year, T-cell counts and TCRbeta diversity were mostly attributed to newly produced T cells.

These receptors are not linked to any known antigen. Libraries came from PCR. TCRdb names Illumina HiSeq 2500 as the instrument used. TCR library preparation used molecular barcoding, with unique molecular identifiers applied to normalize quantification of the TCRbeta repertoire. The raw public data were reprocessed by TCRdb itself: fastp quality trimming at Q25, MiXCR clonotype calling, in-frame beta chains only. Every CDR3 protein is listed once, alongside the most common genes and DNA of its rows. This sample holds around 270,000 distinct CDR3 sequences; 6.5% to 9% were observed only once. The ten largest clonotypes hold about 9.3% of the sample. Interpreted using the paper, the treatment or condition label stands for: allogeneic hematopoietic cell transplantation with graft depleted of TCRalphabeta T cells and CD19 B cells. This specimen was peripheral blood, taken 360 days after TCRalphabeta/CD19-depleted stem cell transplant. These receptors originate from a female patient aged 2-9 years who had a stem cell transplant for Fanconi anemia, so the T cells may come from the graft donor.

The table lists this clonotype with a few counts. The chain couples TRBV28 to TRBJ2-7; perhaps TRBD2 as D (6 bases). Trimming took 3 bases from V and 3 from J, leaving 12 bases between them. This CDR3 spans 14 amino acids. In germline, CDR1 is MDHEN, CDR2 SYDVKM. The CDR3: CASSFGSGVYEQYV. CDR3 in DNA: TGTGCCAGCAGTTTTGGGTCGGGAGTCTACGAGCAGTACGTC.

This clonotype was detected only a few times. The chain carries TRBV11-2 and TRBJ2-5, with 7 bases lining up with TRBD1. V lost 0 bases to trimming and J lost 5 bases; unmatched junction nucleotides: 18. CDR1 is SGHAT and CDR2 is FQNNGV in the germline V gene. The CDR3 runs 19 residues. CDR3 residues: CASSLEPPASTGYAETQYF. CDR3 DNA sequence: TGTGCCAGCAGCTTAGAACCTCCCGCTTCGACAGGGTACGCGGAGACCCAGTACTTC.

The table lists this clonotype with many counts. The chain couples TRBV29-1 to TRBJ1-5; D is uncertain. The V end was cut by 5 bases, the J end by 4 bases, with 18 bases between. CDR3 length: 15 residues. Germline V lookup: CDR1 SQVTM, CDR2 ANQGSEA. CDR3 protein: CSVRWTQDGNQPQHF. The CDR3 DNA reads TGCAGCGTTCGATGGACCCAGGACGGGAATCAGCCCCAGCATTTT.

This clonotype has a handful of counts. The chain joins TRBV20-1 to TRBJ1-2; D possibly corresponds to TRBD1 (5 bases). The CDR3 sequence is 13 residues long. The germline V gene encodes CDR1 DFQATT and CDR2 SNEGSKA (reference sequence). The DNA of the CDR3 is TGCAGGACCTATACGGGGCCCGGAGATGGCTACACCTTC. This encodes CRTYTGPGDGYTF.

V gene TRBV19 combines with J gene TRBJ2-1; 11 nucleotides match TRBD2. Germline loops: CDR1 LNHDA, CDR2 SQIVND (reference sequence). This CDR3 has 15 residues. V lost 7 bases, J lost 3 bases, and 5 bases stayed unmatched. CDR3 bases: TGTGCCAGTAACCTAGCGGGGGGCATCTACAATGAGCAGTTCTTC. Protein product: CASNLAGGIYNEQFF.

This clonotype was recorded at least ten times. This rearrangement joins TRBV28 to TRBJ1-2; the D gene is possibly TRBD1 (6 bases). The CDR3 has 14 amino acids. Trimming removed 5 bases from V and 2 bases from J, with 12 bases in between. Per the germline V gene, CDR1 is MDHEN and CDR2 is SYDVKM. The CDR3 loop is CASSLPGTNYGYTF. The CDR3 DNA reads TGTGCCAGCAGTCTCCCAGGGACAAACTATGGCTACACCTTC.

This clonotype was counted many times. This chain links TRBV4-2 with TRBJ2-5, with D perhaps matching TRBD1 or TRBD2 (5 bases each). CDR3 length: 16 residues. The V gene lost 0 bases and the J gene lost 2 bases, with 13 bases spanning the gap. Germline CDR1 LGHNA, CDR2 YNFKEQ. CDR3 sequence reads: CASSQDGGEGQETQYF. Written as DNA, the CDR3 is TGTGCCAGCAGCCAAGATGGGGGAGAAGGACAAGAGACCCAGTACTTC.

Ten or more counts support this clonotype. The CDR3 DNA is TGTGCCAGCACACTCGGGCAGGAGCAGTTCTTC. Encoded protein: CASTLGQEQFF. The chain combines TRBV11-2 with TRBJ2-1, with D unclear. V was trimmed by 7 bases and J by 10 bases, leaving 11 bases between them. CDR3 length: 11 amino acids. Germline V gene data show CDR1 as SGHAT and CDR2 as FQNNGV.

This clonotype came up many times. The chain employs TRBV3-1 and TRBJ2-3; a possible D gene is TRBD1 (5 bases). Per germline, CDR1 LGHDT and CDR2 YNNKEL (reference sequence). V was clipped by 0 bases and J by 1 base, with 14 bases between them. The CDR3 runs to 17 residues. DNA for the CDR3: TGTGCCAGCAGCCAAGAACCGACGACAGTTCGCACAGATACGCAGTATTTT. Protein: CASSQEPTTVRTDTQYF.

The sample holds a few counts of this clonotype. The rearrangement links TRBV2 to TRBJ2-2; no clear D gene. The CDR3 loop spans 12 amino acids. Germline values: CDR1 SNHLY, CDR2 FYNNEI. Between the trimmed V and J ends, which lost 7 bases and 6 bases, there was a span of 9 bases. CDR3 sequence (DNA): TGTGCCAGCACCGATCCGCCCGGGGAGCTGTTTTTT. Translation: CASTDPPGELFF.

This clonotype was recorded many times. The gene calls are TRBV12-3 or TRBV12-4 and TRBJ2-1; 9 bases agree with TRBD2. CDR3 length equals 16 residues. V lost 3 bases to trimming and J lost 4 bases; unmatched junction nucleotides: 7. CDR3 in amino acids: CASSLWLAGHYNEQFF. CDR3 DNA: TGTGCCAGCAGTTTGTGGCTAGCGGGACATTACAATGAGCAGTTCTTC.

The V call is TRBV20-1, the J call TRBJ2-3, with D hard to call. Germline assignment: CDR1 DFQATT and CDR2 SNEGSKA (reference sequence). The CDR3 totals 14 residues. V was shortened by 3 bases and J by 0 bases, with 10 bases between the two germline ends. The CDR3 sequence: CSASIYGSTDTQYF. The CDR3 nucleotides are TGCAGTGCTAGTATATACGGTAGCACAGATACGCAGTATTTT.

The chain carries TRBV18 and TRBJ1-2, with D uncertain. CDR3 length equals 13 residues. Germline V gene data show CDR1 as KGHSH and CDR2 as LQKENI. Trimming removed 1 base from V and 3 bases from J, with 6 bases in between. The CDR3 region is CASSPLSDYGYTF. CDR3 DNA: TGTGCCAGCTCACCACTTTCTGACTATGGCTACACCTTC.

This clonotype was observed at least ten times. This chain joins TRBV29-1 and TRBJ1-2; 8 bases align to TRBD1. Trimming took 2 bases from V and 6 from J; bases not matched to a gene: 5. The CDR3 totals 13 residues. Per the germline V gene, CDR1 is SQVTM and CDR2 is ANQGSEA. CDR3 DNA: TGCAGCGTTGAATCGGCCAGGGGGCATGGCTACACCTTC. Protein product: CSVESARGHGYTF.

This clonotype was seen at least ten times. The chain combines TRBV6-6 with TRBJ1-1; the D is unclear. The V end was cut by 7 bases, the J end by 7 bases, with 10 bases between. Germline V gene lookup returns CDR1 MNHNY and CDR2 SVGAGI (reference sequence). The CDR3 is made up of 11 amino acids. Here the CDR3 reads CASTLGFEAFF. As DNA, the CDR3 is TGTGCCAGCACCCTGGGGTTTGAAGCTTTCTTT.

There are many counts of this clonotype. The CDR3 nucleotides are TGCGCCAGCAGCCCTAGAAACAGGCGGGAGACCCAGTACTTC. Translating it yields CASSPRNRRETQYF. V usage is TRBV4-1 and J usage is TRBJ2-5, with a possible D match to TRBD1 (5 bases). CDR3 length: 14 amino acids. V lost 4 bases and J 5 bases, leaving 14 bases between the germline ends. Germline loops: CDR1 MGHRA, CDR2 YSYEKL.

This clonotype was seen repeatedly, ten times or more. This chain links TRBV18 with TRBJ2-1; D is ambiguous. The CDR3 is made up of 15 amino acids. Between the trimmed V and J ends, which lost 1 base and 4 bases, there was a span of 11 bases. Germline values: CDR1 KGHSH, CDR2 LQKENI. The CDR3 nucleotides read TGTGCCAGCTCACCACGCTCGCGACCTTACAATGAGCAGTTCTTC. This codes for CASSPRSRPYNEQFF.

This clonotype was recorded a few times. The chain employs TRBV9 and TRBJ2-7; D is undetermined. Trimming shortened V by 0 bases and J by 0 bases, and 10 bases separated the two germline ends. The CDR3 runs 15 residues. Germline CDR1 is SGDLS and CDR2 is YYNGEE. CDR3 nucleotide sequence: TGTGCCAGCAGCGTAGCCCTTGGACCCTCCTACGAGCAGTACTTC. This codes for CASSVALGPSYEQYF. Supplemented by reference TRBV9 and TRBJ2-7, the full variable domain reads DSGVTQTPKHLITATGQRVTLRCSPRSGDLSVYWYQQSLDQGLQFLIQYYNGEERAKGNILERFSAQQFPDLHSELNLSSLELGDSALYFCASSVALGPSYEQYFGPGTRLTVT.

This clonotype was seen only a few times. This may be a read error: a much more frequent sequence differs by one nucleotide. The chain links TRBV12-3 or TRBV12-4 to TRBJ1-1; D unclear. The CDR3 is 19 amino acids. The CDR3 spells CACSFSWRAELSEDTEAFF. CDR3 DNA: TGTGCCTGCAGTTTTTCTTGGAGGGCGGAACTCTCGGAGGACACTGAAGCTTTCTTT.

This clonotype was recorded at least ten times. This chain's CDR3 is CSAHTGENYGYTF. Written as DNA, the CDR3 is TGCAGTGCTCATACAGGGGAAAACTATGGCTACACCTTC. The chain uses TRBV20-1 and TRBJ1-2, with 7 positions matching TRBD1. This CDR3 comprises 13 residues. Germline-derived CDR1 and CDR2 are DFQATT and SNEGSKA (reference sequence). Losses at the gene ends were 5 bases for V and 2 bases for J; bases not matched to a gene: 5.

This clonotype was found a few times. This chain joins TRBV6-5 and TRBJ2-1; tentatively, D is TRBD2 (7 bases). The CDR3 is 16 amino acids. The germline V gene has CDR1 MNHEY and CDR2 SVGAGI. Trimming cost V 2 bases and J 4 bases, with 15 bases left between them. CDR3 DNA: TGTGCCAGCAGTTACGATAGGGGGGGATGGTACAATGAGCAGTTCTTC. Its translation is CASSYDRGGWYNEQFF.

The chain couples TRBV19 to TRBJ2-7, with 9 bases identical to TRBD1. Germline V gene sequence: CDR1 LNHDA, CDR2 SQIVND (reference sequence). The CDR3 consists of 14 residues. V gave up 4 bases and J gave up 3 bases; unmatched junction bases: 4. In nucleotides, the CDR3 is TGTGCCAGTAGTAGTTGGGACAGGGACTACGAGCAGTACTTC. The encoded protein is CASSSWDRDYEQYF.

This clonotype came up many times. The chain recombines TRBV9 with TRBJ1-1, with unresolved D. The CDR3 length is 15 residues. Germline CDR1 is SGDLS and CDR2 is YYNGEE. V lost 1 base, J lost 3 bases, and 13 bases lay in between. CDR3 loop: CASSVLLGWDTEAFF. The CDR3 DNA is TGTGCCAGCAGCGTACTACTCGGATGGGACACTGAAGCTTTCTTT. The full variable domain, in which reference TRBV9 and TRBJ1-1 provide the parts outside the CDR3, is DSGVTQTPKHLITATGQRVTLRCSPRSGDLSVYWYQQSLDQGLQFLIQYYNGEERAKGNILERFSAQQFPDLHSELNLSSLELGDSALYFCASSVLLGWDTEAFFGQGTRLTVV.

The J gene is TRBJ1-6, the V gene TRBV5-5; D gene uncertain. The germline CDR1 and CDR2 sequences are SGHKS and YYEKEE (reference sequence). Trimming shortened V by 0 bases and J by 7 bases, and 11 bases separated the two germline ends. There are 15 residues in the CDR3. DNA of the CDR3: TGTGCCAGCAGCTTGGAGTGGACTAAAAATTCACCCCTCCACTTT. As protein: CASSLEWTKNSPLHF.

This clonotype was found a few times. The V call is TRBV20-1, the J call TRBJ1-2, with TRBD1 as a possible D gene (5 bases). The ends were cut back, 3 bases at V and 11 bases at J, with 19 bases in the middle. The CDR3 is 13 residues long. Germline values: CDR1 DFQATT, CDR2 SNEGSKA (reference sequence). The CDR3 is CSASTPRGRAYTF. Here the CDR3 DNA reads TGCAGTGCTAGCACCCCACGCGGCAGGGCGTACACCTTC.

This clonotype was counted ten times or more. The V call is TRBV20-1, the J call TRBJ2-3, with 8 bases that match TRBD2. The V segment lost 0 bases and the J segment 6 bases; nucleotides outside the gene matches: 11. The length of the CDR3 is 16 residues. Per germline, CDR1 DFQATT and CDR2 SNEGSKA (reference sequence). CDR3 protein: CSARDLSRGGVDTQYF. The CDR3 DNA reads TGCAGTGCTAGAGACCTCTCACGGGGGGGAGTGGATACGCAGTATTTT.

In regard to this clonotype: A much larger clone lies one base from this, so it may be a read error. The V call is TRBV6-5, the J call TRBJ2-2, with no clear D. Trimming took 5 bases from V and 1 from J, leaving 11 bases between them. This CDR3 region has 15 residues. The germline V gene encodes CDR1 MNHEY and CDR2 SVGAGI. The CDR3 protein is CASSHYHVNTGELFF. The DNA of the CDR3 is TGTGCCAGCAGTCACTATCACGTGAACACCGGGGAGCTGTTTTTT.

This chain links TRBV5-1 with TRBJ2-3; 11 bases line up with TRBD2. Germline loops: CDR1 SGHRS, CDR2 YFSETQ. CDR3 length: 17 amino acids. V dropped 4 bases and J dropped 2; count of bases not matched to a gene: 9. Here the CDR3 reads CASSRQTSGGLTDTQYF. CDR3 coding DNA: TGCGCCAGCAGCCGTCAAACTAGCGGGGGCCTCACAGATACGCAGTATTTT. The variable domain in full, completed from reference TRBV5-1 and TRBJ2-3, reads KAGVTQTPRYLIKTRGQQVTLSCSPISGHRSVSWYQQTPGQGLQFLFEYFSETQRNKGNFPGRFSGRQFSNSRSEMNVSTLELGDSALYLCASSRQTSGGLTDTQYFGPGTRLTVL.

This clonotype was recorded a few times. V gene TRBV20-1 combines with J gene TRBJ1-2, with D uncertain. This CDR3 has 13 amino acids. In germline, CDR1 is DFQATT, CDR2 SNEGSKA (reference sequence). V shed 3 bases and J shed 2 bases, with 10 bases lying between them. The CDR3 DNA reads as TGCAGTGCTAGCCCGGCCGCCAACTATGGCTACACCTTC. This translates into CSASPAANYGYTF.

This clonotype has ten or more counts. V and J are TRBV10-3 and TRBJ2-7; the match to TRBD2 covers 8 bases. CDR3 size: 14 residues. In germline, CDR1 is ENHRY, CDR2 SYGVKD. With V trimmed by 3 bases and J by 1 base, 2 bases remained unmatched. CDR3 amino acids: CAISDVAGSYEQYF. CDR3 DNA: TGTGCCATCAGTGATGTAGCGGGGTCCTACGAGCAGTACTTC.

There are many counts of this clonotype. This sequence joins TRBV5-6 and TRBJ2-1, with D unresolved. Trimming removed 5 bases at V and 6 bases at J, with 15 bases between. Germline assignment: CDR1 SGHDT and CDR2 YYEEEE. The CDR3 contains 14 residues. The CDR3 spells CASRAIGVSNEQFF. The CDR3, as DNA: TGTGCCAGCAGAGCAATAGGTGTGTCCAATGAGCAGTTCTTC.

This clonotype has at least ten counts. The V call is TRBV27, the J call TRBJ2-1; TRBD2 matches at 10 bases. CDR3 length: 17 amino acids. The junction had 10 bases not matched to a gene; V was cut back by 4 bases and J by 4 bases. Germline lookup yields CDR1 MNHEY and CDR2 SMNVEV (reference sequence). Here the CDR3 reads CASSSWTGTSAYNEQFF. The CDR3 DNA reads TGTGCCAGCAGTTCCTGGACCGGGACTAGCGCGTACAATGAGCAGTTCTTC.